This TCR beta chain was profiled in a study of blood T cells in healthy people across ages. As regards this clonotype: Its antigen is not identified.

Through a sample-barcoded 5' primer and a J-beta primer mix, a second PCR was run for roughly 6 to 11 cycles. TCRdb reanalysed the 5' RACE reads using MiXCR and keeps one entry per CDR3 protein. The top ten hold around 21% of the sample, which has around 940,000 distinct CDR3 sequences, about 53% seen once. General observations from the study: Investigators viewed diversity estimates from one million T cells as underestimates, the study reported.

Donors ranged from roughly 6 to 95 years old and were healthy Caucasians in Russia. Germline CDR1 is MNHEY and CDR2 is SVGAGI. Trimming removed 9 bases at V and 3 bases at J, with 12 bases between. The CDR3 is 13 residues long. Sequencing was performed on blood. The chain joins TRBV6-5 to TRBJ2-1; a weak D match, TRBD2 (5 bases). The receptor's source is a woman aged 60-75 years in good health. The chain's CDR3 is CARRGLNYNEQFF. As DNA, the CDR3 is TGTGCCAGACGTGGACTGAACTACAATGAGCAGTTCTTC.